Below, one T cell receptor beta chain is given with its context. What antigen it recognizes has not been identified. No base qualities exist here, and no much larger clone lies one base off it. The sample is drawn from a study of technical replicates of blood from a few donors (dated by TCRdb to the late 2010s). The method behind the library was the immunoSEQ multiplex PCR assay. In TCRdb, the immuneACCESS table is reduced to in-frame sequences with V and J assigned. These tables do not hold every clone; where another copy was compared, an unresolved V gene accounts for under half, and the others remain unexplained. Counted in this sample were roughly 60,000 clones; approximately 94% of them appeared once. The ten largest make up roughly 3.1% of the sample. V loses 4 bases of germline sequence and J loses 8 bases, and the interval between the two ends is 16 bases. The CDR3 has 14 amino acids, counting the end cysteine and phenylalanine. The only DNA kept is the CDR3, 42 bases in frame from the first base. Taken from the germline V gene, the CDR1 and CDR2 loops are SGHRS and YFSETQ.

The sequenced material came from PBMCs. The rearrangement combines TRBV5-1 with TRBJ2-1; a weak D assignment points to TRBD2 (5 bases agree). This TCR came from a human donor in good health. Some clones in this sample may be carry-over from other donors' samples. The CDR3 corresponds to CASSPGLRRHEQFF. The nucleotide sequence reads as follows: TGCGCCAGCAGCCCCGGACTGAGAAGGCATGAGCAGTTCTTC.